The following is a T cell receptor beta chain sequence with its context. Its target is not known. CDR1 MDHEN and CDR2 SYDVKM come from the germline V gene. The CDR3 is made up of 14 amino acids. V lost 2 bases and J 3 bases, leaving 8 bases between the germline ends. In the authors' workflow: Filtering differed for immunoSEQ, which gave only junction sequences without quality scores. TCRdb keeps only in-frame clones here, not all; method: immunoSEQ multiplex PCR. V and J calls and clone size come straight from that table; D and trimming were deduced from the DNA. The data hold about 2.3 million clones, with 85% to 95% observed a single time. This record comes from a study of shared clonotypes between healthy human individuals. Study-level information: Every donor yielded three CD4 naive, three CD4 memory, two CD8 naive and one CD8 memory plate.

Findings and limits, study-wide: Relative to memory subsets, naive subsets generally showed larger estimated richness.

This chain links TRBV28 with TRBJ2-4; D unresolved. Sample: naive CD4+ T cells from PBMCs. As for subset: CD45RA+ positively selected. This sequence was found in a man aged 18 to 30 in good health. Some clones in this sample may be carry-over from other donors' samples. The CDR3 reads CASSLVELKNIQYF. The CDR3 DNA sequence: TGTGCCAGCAGTTTAGTGGAGCTCAAAAACATTCAGTACTTC.